This entry lists 23 T cell receptor beta chains sequenced from one sample in a study of glioma-infiltrating T cells. Amplification of TCR alpha and beta CDR3 regions from RNA used iRepertoire nested multiplex PCR. TCRdb processed the multiplex PCR reads anew with MiXCR; each CDR3 protein has one entry. The profile shows more than 350,000 distinct CDR3 sequences, about 40% of them singletons. The sequenced material came from glioma tissue, nonneoplastic brain tissue, or PBMCs (not recorded which). Receptors were obtained from a human donor with low-grade glioma or glioblastoma, undergoing nonglioma brain surgery, or in good health (not recorded which).

This clonotype was recorded at least ten times. V gene TRBV28 combines with J gene TRBJ1-1; 7 bases line up with TRBD1. The CDR3 spans 15 residues. Per the germline V gene, CDR1 is MDHEN and CDR2 is SYDVKM. V shed 5 bases and J 0 bases; nucleotides not matched to a gene: 6. The CDR3 here is CASSPPGQMNTEAFF. The CDR3 DNA follows: TGTGCCAGCAGTCCTCCGGGACAGATGAACACTGAAGCTTTCTTT.

The V gene is TRBV28, the J gene TRBJ2-4; 9 bases line up with TRBD2. V lost 7 bases to trimming and J lost 2 bases; unmatched junction nucleotides: 9. This CDR3 is built from 16 residues. In germline, CDR1 is MDHEN, CDR2 SYDVKM. CDR3 amino acids: CASTPAGGAPKNIQYF. In DNA, the CDR3 is TGTGCCAGCACCCCGGCGGGGGGGGCCCCCAAAAACATTCAGTACTTC.

The V call is TRBV15, the J call TRBJ1-4; D call uncertain. CDR3 length equals 14 residues. From germline, CDR1 is LNHNV and CDR2 YYDKDF (reference sequence). Trimming pared 4 bases from V and 0 bases from J, leaving 6 bases between. The CDR3 here is CATSKRSTNEKLFF. DNA for the CDR3: TGTGCCACCAGCAAACGGTCAACTAATGAAAAACTGTTTTTT.

This chain uses TRBV24-1 with TRBJ2-1; 7 nucleotides line up with TRBD1. Unmatched junction bases numbered 6, after V lost 3 bases and J lost 2 bases. Germline CDR1 reads KGHDR; CDR2 reads SFDVKD. The CDR3 length is 16 residues. The chain's CDR3 is CATSDRQGQPYNEQFF. The CDR3 DNA sequence: TGTGCCACCAGTGATAGACAGGGTCAGCCCTACAATGAGCAGTTCTTC.

On this clonotype itself: A read error may produce the germline difference seen at one junction end. This rearrangement joins TRBV29-1 to TRBJ2-7; TRBD2 matches 8 bases. CDR3 length: 12 amino acids. CDR1 is SQVTM, CDR2 ANQGSEA, per germline. The CDR3, as DNA: TGTAGCGTTGGGACTAGTCACTACGAGCAGTACTTC. Amino acid sequence: CSVGTSHYEQYF.

This clonotype appeared once. The chain is built from TRBV18 and TRBJ2-5; D perhaps matches TRBD1 (6 bases). V lost 6 bases, J lost 0 bases, and 14 bases lay in between. The CDR3 is 15 amino acids. Germline V CDR1 and CDR2: KGHSH, LQKENI. Here the CDR3 DNA reads TGTGCCAGCTCGACCGGGACATGGTACCAAGAGACCCAGTACTTC. It encodes CASSTGTWYQETQYF.

This clonotype was seen only a few times. The CDR3 DNA sequence: TGTGCCAGCAGCCAAGAGCCTAGCGCGAGCTCCTACAATGAGCAGTTCTTC. Residues: CASSQEPSASSYNEQFF. V is TRBV3-1 and J is TRBJ2-1, with D perhaps TRBD2 (6 bases). V was trimmed by 0 bases and J by 0 bases, leaving 12 bases between them. Germline loops: CDR1 LGHDT, CDR2 YNNKEL (reference sequence). This CDR3 is 17 amino acids long.

The chain recombines TRBV15 with TRBJ2-7, with TRBD1 identical over 7 bases. V trimming: 6 bases; J trimming: 3 bases; junction bases outside the gene matches: 11. CDR3 length: 15 amino acids. CDR1 and CDR2 (germline): LNHNV, YYDKDF (reference sequence). CDR3 in DNA: TGTGCCACCAGTTCTTACCAGGCAGGGGGCTACGAGCAGTACTTC. It codes for CATSSYQAGGYEQYF.

The chain combines TRBV12-3 or TRBV12-4 with TRBJ2-2; possible D gene TRBD1, 6 bases. Deletions cut 3 bases from V and 7 bases from J, with 15 bases between. The CDR3 consists of 15 residues. The CDR3 here is CASSLSAGAGGELFF. CDR3 DNA: TGTGCCAGCAGTTTGTCGGCAGGGGCCGGCGGGGAGCTGTTTTTT.

The chain combines TRBV4-2 with TRBJ2-1; 9 positions match TRBD2. Germline V gene sequence: CDR1 LGHNA, CDR2 YNFKEQ. This CDR3 contains 18 residues. Trimming cost V 3 bases and J 0 bases; bases outside gene matches: 9. The CDR3 DNA follows: TGTGCCAGCAGCCAGAGGGGGGTAGCGGGAGACTCCTACAATGAGCAGTTCTTC. It codes for CASSQRGVAGDSYNEQFF.

The V and J genes are TRBV19 and TRBJ1-2; possibly TRBD1 for D (5 bases). Per germline, CDR1 LNHDA and CDR2 SQIVND (reference sequence). CDR3 size: 16 residues. V was trimmed by 4 bases and J by 5 bases, leaving 20 bases between them. The CDR3 nucleotides read TGTGCCAGTAGTACCAACCGGGACGTTGGAGGGTATGGCTACACCTTC. Translating gives CASSTNRDVGGYGYTF.

This clonotype appeared many times. The chain is built from TRBV7-2 and TRBJ2-1; D is tentatively TRBD1 or TRBD2 (6 bases each). CDR1 and CDR2 (germline): SGHTA, FQGNSA. The V and J ends lost 0 bases and 7 bases respectively, with 7 bases between them. The CDR3 has 13 amino acids. As DNA, the CDR3 is TGTGCCAGCAGCTTAGCAGGGGGGAATGAGCAGTTCTTC. Its protein is CASSLAGGNEQFF.

The chain is built from TRBV12-5 and TRBJ2-1, with 13 positions matching TRBD2. This CDR3 has 15 residues. The trim removed 7 bases at V and 9 bases at J, leaving 9 bases unmatched. Germline assignment: CDR1 LGHNT and CDR2 FRNRAP. The CDR3: CASAPGTSGTSEQFF. In DNA, the CDR3 is TGTGCTAGTGCCCCAGGGACTAGCGGGACCAGTGAGCAGTTCTTC.

The chain joins TRBV24-1 to TRBJ2-3, with 15 bases fitting TRBD2. V lost 3 bases to trimming and J lost 5 bases; unmatched junction nucleotides: 8. From germline, CDR1 is KGHDR and CDR2 SFDVKD. The CDR3 covers 18 residues. For the CDR3, the DNA is TGTGCCACCAGTGATGTCGGACTAGCGGGAGGGCTTGAAGATACGCAGTATTTT. It specifies CATSDVGLAGGLEDTQYF.

The sample holds a few counts of this clonotype. The genes are TRBV28 and TRBJ1-3; tentatively, D is TRBD1 (6 bases). With 6 bases removed from V and 3 bases from J, the gap between germline ends came to 18 bases. The CDR3 totals 16 residues. The germline V gene encodes CDR1 MDHEN and CDR2 SYDVKM. The CDR3 region is CASSKQGPSYGNTIYF. The CDR3 DNA follows: TGTGCCAGCAGCAAACAGGGACCCTCCTATGGAAACACCATATATTTT.

This chain connects TRBV6-2 or TRBV6-3 to TRBJ2-7, with D uncertain. Germline V gene data show CDR1 as MNHEY and CDR2 as SVGEGT. The CDR3 runs to 10 residues. V dropped 7 bases and J dropped 3 bases, with 4 bases sitting between them. The CDR3 spells CASILYEQYF. CDR3 nucleotide sequence: TGTGCCAGCATACTCTACGAGCAGTACTTC.

This clonotype was observed once. The V gene is TRBV20-1, the J gene TRBJ2-7, with a possible D match to TRBD2 (6 bases). The germline gives CDR1 DFQATT, CDR2 SNEGSKA (reference sequence). CDR3 length: 16 amino acids. Trimming pared 2 bases from V and 2 bases from J, leaving 19 bases between. CDR3 region: CSARRARLGLAYEQYF. The CDR3 nucleotides read TGCAGTGCTAGAAGGGCTAGACTAGGACTGGCCTACGAGCAGTACTTC.

This clonotype was counted ten times or more. The rearrangement links TRBV6-2 or TRBV6-3 to TRBJ2-7; D call uncertain. The CDR3 length is 13 residues. Trimming shortened V by 6 bases and J by 5 bases, and 14 bases separated the two germline ends. Germline V gene data show CDR1 as MNHEY and CDR2 as SVGEGT. CDR3 residues: CASRRTLSNEQYF. The CDR3 DNA follows: TGTGCCAGCAGGAGGACGCTGTCGAACGAGCAGTACTTC.

A remark on this clonotype: Since a much larger clone is just one base distant, this may be a read error. V usage is TRBV27 and J usage is TRBJ2-1, with 8 bases identical to TRBD1. The DNA end is a closer match to TRBJ2-7, so the J assignment may be wrong. Germline CDR1 reads MNHEY; CDR2 reads SMNVEV (reference sequence). This CDR3 region has 15 residues. CDR3 sequence: CARSLKTGAPYEQYF. The CDR3 DNA reads as TGTGCCAGAAGCTTGAAGACAGGGGCACCCTACGAGCAGTACTTC.

In this sample, this clonotype turned up a few times. The CDR3 sequence: CASSVMGGDTEAFF. Written as DNA, the CDR3 is TGTGCCAGCAGCGTGATGGGGGGGGACACTGAAGCTTTCTTT. This rearrangement joins TRBV7-3 to TRBJ1-1; D is perhaps TRBD1 (5 bases). Trimming took off 5 bases at V and 3 bases at J, with 13 bases between the two ends. Germline V gene data show CDR1 as SGHTA and CDR2 as FQGTGA. This CDR3 comprises 14 residues. The whole variable domain, filled in from reference TRBV7-3 and TRBJ1-1, reads GAGVSQTPSNKVTEKGKYVELRCDPISGHTALYWYRQSLGQGPEFLIYFQGTGAADDSGLPNDRFFAVRPEGSVSTLKIQRTERGDSAVYLCASSVMGGDTEAFFGQGTRLTVV.

In this sample, this clonotype turned up a few times. The rearrangement uses TRBV7-9 and TRBJ2-3; D gene uncertain. From germline, CDR1 is SEHNR and CDR2 FQNEAQ (reference sequence). CDR3 length: 12 amino acids. V lost 1 base and J 6 bases, leaving 5 bases between the germline ends. The CDR3 here is CASSLEKDTQYF. CDR3 nucleotide sequence: TGTGCCAGCAGCTTAGAGAAGGATACGCAGTATTTT. The full variable domain, its missing parts supplied by reference TRBV7-9 and TRBJ2-3, is DTGVSQNPRHKITKRGQNVTFRCDPISEHNRLYWYRQTLGQGPEFLTYFQNEAQLEKSRLLSDRFSAERPKGSFSTLEIQRTEQGDSAMYLCASSLEKDTQYFGPGTRLTVL.

V gene TRBV4-1 combines with J gene TRBJ2-3, with 8 bases aligning to TRBD2. J was trimmed by 6 bases and V by 0 bases; bases with no gene match: 8. CDR3 length: 16 residues. Germline V gene lookup returns CDR1 MGHRA and CDR2 YSYEKL. The CDR3 DNA is TGCGCCAGCAGCCAAGAGGGCCAGCGGGGGACGGATACGCAGTATTTT. Residues: CASSQEGQRGTDTQYF.

There are many counts of this clonotype. CDR3 protein: CASRISGGPHNEQFF. The CDR3 DNA is TGTGCCAGCAGGATTAGCGGAGGGCCACACAATGAGCAGTTCTTC. The chain carries TRBV6-2 or TRBV6-3 and TRBJ2-1; maybe TRBD2 (6 bases). This CDR3 contains 15 residues. The V end lost 6 bases, the J end lost 5 bases, and 17 bases lay between the germline ends. Germline values: CDR1 MNHEY, CDR2 SVGEGT.